A single sample is the source of the 31 T cell receptor beta chains below, sequenced in a study of blood T cells in healthy people across ages. It was with a sample-barcoded 5' primer and a J-beta primer mix that a second PCR of about 6 to 11 cycles was run. TCRdb itself ran the 5' RACE reads through MiXCR, one entry per CDR3 protein. The sample has roughly 700,000 distinct CDR3 sequences, about half seen once. Sequenced sample: blood. The source is a woman aged 55 to 70 in good health.

CDR3 bases: TGTGCCATCAGTTACGACAGGGGGAACACTGAAGCTTTCTTT. The encoded protein is CAISYDRGNTEAFF. This chain uses TRBV10-3 with TRBJ1-1; the match to TRBD1 covers 8 bases. Trimming cost V 5 bases and J 1 base; bases outside gene matches: 3. This CDR3 comprises 14 residues. Germline loops: CDR1 ENHRY, CDR2 SYGVKD.

This clonotype was seen a single time. V gene TRBV10-3 combines with J gene TRBJ2-3; the D gene is possibly TRBD1 (6 bases). The germline V gene encodes CDR1 ENHRY and CDR2 SYGVKD. The ends were cut back, 11 bases at V and 0 bases at J, with 9 bases in the middle. This CDR3 is built from 12 residues. As DNA, the CDR3 is TGTGCCGCCACAGGGAGCACAGATACGCAGTATTTT. It is translated as CAATGSTDTQYF.

This clonotype was recorded at least ten times. V gene TRBV30 combines with J gene TRBJ2-1; a weak D match, TRBD2 (6 bases). CDR1 and CDR2 from the germline V gene are GTSNPN and SVGIG (reference sequence). V dropped 3 bases and J dropped 6 bases, with 12 bases sitting between them. CDR3 length equals 13 residues. DNA of the CDR3: TGTGCCTGGAGGGACTATGGGGGCAATGAGCAGTTCTTC. Its protein is CAWRDYGGNEQFF.

The chain carries TRBV7-2 and TRBJ2-5, with D tentatively TRBD1 or TRBD2 (5 bases each). With the DNA end fitting TRBJ2-7 better, the J assignment may be wrong. The CDR3 totals 15 residues. From germline, CDR1 is SGHTA and CDR2 FQGNSA. Here the CDR3 DNA reads TGTGCCAGCAGCAAAAGGGACCCCACCCTTAGCGAGCAGTACTTC. Residues: CASSKRDPTLSEQYF.

The rearrangement joins TRBV24-1 to TRBJ1-2; 11 nucleotides match TRBD1. The V gene's germline CDR1 is KGHDR and CDR2 SFDVKD. Trimming removed 3 bases from V and 7 bases from J; junction bases left unmatched: 6. CDR3 length: 15 residues. CDR3 in DNA: TGTGCCACCAGTGATCCAGGACAGGGGGCAGCTGGCTACACCTTC. Translation gives CATSDPGQGAAGYTF.

This rearrangement joins TRBV12-3 or TRBV12-4 to TRBJ2-2; unclear D gene. The CDR3 is made up of 15 amino acids. V lost 6 bases, J lost 3 bases, and 14 bases lay in between. The chain's CDR3 is CASSPLDRYTGELFF. The CDR3 DNA reads as TGTGCCAGCAGCCCACTCGACCGGTACACCGGGGAGCTGTTTTTT.

The J gene is TRBJ2-5, the V gene TRBV6-1; 7 positions match TRBD2. The CDR3 contains 14 residues. Germline values: CDR1 MNHNS, CDR2 SASEGT. V was clipped by 9 bases and J by 11 bases; unmatched bases: 18. The CDR3 protein is CASLVGGPHSEQYF. Here the CDR3 DNA reads TGTGCCAGTCTTGTGGGAGGGCCTCACAGTGAGCAGTACTTC.

There are a few counts of this clonotype. This sequence joins TRBV10-3 and TRBJ2-5, with 11 nucleotides matching TRBD2. The germline V gene encodes CDR1 ENHRY and CDR2 SYGVKD. V lost 5 bases and J lost 11; bases outside the gene matches: 10. The CDR3 spans 14 residues. CDR3 coding DNA: TGTGCCATCAGTTTTAGCGGGAGGGCCCGGGAGCAGTACTTC. This gives the protein CAISFSGRAREQYF.

A word on this clonotype: This may come from a read error, since a much larger clone is one base off. The chain combines TRBV4-2 with TRBJ2-5, with a weak D call TRBD1 (6 bases). The DNA matches TRBJ2-7 better at its end, which makes the J call doubtful. CDR1 and CDR2 from the germline V gene are LGHNA and YNFKEQ. CDR3 length: 13 amino acids. The chain's CDR3 is CASSQGTDYEQYF. DNA of the CDR3: TGTGCCAGCAGCCAAGGGACAGACTACGAGCAGTACTTC.

This clonotype came up a few times. The chain links TRBV7-7 to TRBJ2-3; a weak D match, TRBD2 (5 bases). Germline CDR1 is SSHAT and CDR2 is FNYEAQ (reference sequence). V was trimmed by 1 base and J by 3 bases, leaving 11 bases between them. The CDR3 extends over 15 amino acids. CDR3 bases: TGTGCCAGCAGCTTAGGTCTCCGGGGAACAGATACGCAGTATTTT. It translates to CASSLGLRGTDTQYF.

This chain connects TRBV3-1 to TRBJ2-7, with 9 bases lining up with TRBD1. The CDR3 spans 15 residues. Germline V gene lookup returns CDR1 LGHDT and CDR2 YNNKEL (reference sequence). The V segment lost 4 bases and the J segment 2 bases; nucleotides outside the gene matches: 6. As DNA, the CDR3 is TGTGCCAGCAGCCCGGAGACAGGGGGAGCCTACGAGCAGTACTTC. Its protein product is CASSPETGGAYEQYF.

A few counts support this clonotype. The V and J genes are TRBV20-1 and TRBJ1-1, with D maybe TRBD1 (5 bases). Germline values: CDR1 DFQATT, CDR2 SNEGSKA (reference sequence). The ends were cut back, 0 bases at V and 3 bases at J, with 8 bases in the middle. The CDR3 totals 13 residues. The DNA of the CDR3 is TGCAGTGCTAGAGAGGGGGATCACACTGAAGCTTTCTTT. Protein sequence: CSAREGDHTEAFF.

J is TRBJ1-1 and V is TRBV12-3 or TRBV12-4; D not certain. This CDR3 comprises 12 residues. With 6 bases removed from V and 11 bases from J, the gap between germline ends came to 16 bases. The CDR3 sequence is CASSFQVSRAFF. In nucleotides, the CDR3 is TGTGCCAGCAGCTTCCAAGTGAGCCGGGCTTTCTTT.

The chain has TRBV11-2 and TRBJ2-3; a weak D match, TRBD2 (6 bases). V lost 1 base and J 2 bases, leaving 13 bases between the germline ends. Germline CDR1 and CDR2: SGHAT and FQNNGV. The CDR3 totals 16 residues. The CDR3 nucleotides are TGTGCCAGCAGCTTAGGGCTGGGAGGCCACACAGATACGCAGTATTTT. It codes for CASSLGLGGHTDTQYF.

V is TRBV29-1 and J is TRBJ1-2; TRBD1 is a possible D gene (5 bases). CDR1 is SQVTM, CDR2 ANQGSEA, per germline. The V and J ends lost 7 bases and 8 bases respectively, with 17 bases between them. CDR3 length: 12 residues. CDR3 loop: CSASRDRDGYTF. As DNA, the CDR3 is TGCAGCGCCTCCAGGGATCGAGACGGCTACACCTTC.

The chain uses TRBV3-1 and TRBJ1-1; D unclear. Trimming pared 4 bases from V and 5 bases from J, leaving 14 bases between. CDR1 LGHDT and CDR2 YNNKEL come from the germline V gene (reference sequence). The CDR3 is 14 residues long. This CDR3 reads CASSPSGARTEAFF. CDR3 sequence (DNA): TGTGCCAGCAGCCCCTCGGGCGCCCGGACTGAAGCTTTCTTT. The full variable domain, with the rest looked up from reference TRBV3-1 and TRBJ1-1, is DTAVSQTPKYLVTQMGNDKSIKCEQNLGHDTMYWYKQDSKKFLKIMFSYNNKELIINETVPNRFSPKSPDKAHLNLHINSLELGDSAVYFCASSPSGARTEAFFGQGTRLTVV.

This clonotype was observed a handful of times. V is TRBV6-2 or TRBV6-3 and J is TRBJ1-2; D unresolved. Trimming shortened V by 0 bases and J by 4 bases, and 6 bases separated the two germline ends. CDR1 is MNHEY and CDR2 is SVGEGT in the germline V gene. CDR3 length: 13 residues. The CDR3 loop reads CASSYSDRYGYTF. CDR3 coding DNA: TGTGCCAGCAGTTACTCGGACCGCTATGGCTACACCTTC.

Note on this clonotype: One junction end does not reproduce the germline sequence, and a read error may be involved. This chain connects TRBV4-2 to TRBJ2-3, with 7 bases fitting TRBD2. The CDR3 spans 16 residues. Looked up from germline, CDR1 is LGHNA and CDR2 is YNFKEQ. Here the CDR3 DNA reads TGCGCCAGCAGCCAAGATTTCGCGGGGGGCACAGATACGCAGTATTTT. Residues: CASSQDFAGGTDTQYF.

V is TRBV20-1 and J is TRBJ2-3; TRBD2 matches at 10 bases. From germline, CDR1 is DFQATT and CDR2 SNEGSKA (reference sequence). There are 18 residues in the CDR3. J lost 2 bases, V lost 0 bases, and 11 bases had no gene match. As DNA, the CDR3 is TGCAGTGCTAGAGATCTCCGGTCCAGCGGGAGGGACACAGATACGCAGTATTTT. Amino acid sequence: CSARDLRSSGRDTDTQYF.

This clonotype was seen ten or more times. The rearrangement joins TRBV7-2 to TRBJ2-7; no clear D gene. Trimming removed 4 bases at V and 3 bases at J, with 16 bases between. Germline CDR1 reads SGHTA; CDR2 reads FQGNSA. This CDR3 has 15 residues. CDR3 sequence: CASSYTALGSYEQYF. CDR3 DNA sequence: TGTGCCAGCAGCTATACAGCGCTAGGTAGCTACGAGCAGTACTTC.

This chain joins TRBV7-9 and TRBJ2-5; possibly TRBD1 for D (6 bases). The ends were cut back, 6 bases at V and 11 bases at J, with 19 bases in the middle. The CDR3 contains 13 residues. Germline V lookup: CDR1 SEHNR, CDR2 FQNEAQ (reference sequence). The CDR3 spells CASRQGMWNEQYF. The DNA for the CDR3 is TGTGCCAGCAGGCAGGGGATGTGGAATGAGCAGTACTTC. Full variable domain (rest looked up from reference TRBV7-9 and TRBJ2-5): DTGVSQNPRHKITKRGQNVTFRCDPISEHNRLYWYRQTLGQGPEFLTYFQNEAQLEKSRLLSDRFSAERPKGSFSTLEIQRTEQGDSAMYLCASRQGMWNEQYFGPGTRLLVL.

This chain uses TRBV2 with TRBJ2-4, with 10 bases that match TRBD1. TRBJ2-7 matches the DNA end more closely, so the J call is doubtful. CDR3 length: 14 amino acids. Germline loops: CDR1 SNHLY, CDR2 FYNNEI. The CDR3 spells CASSSDRGPDEQYF. The DNA for the CDR3 is TGTGCCAGCAGTTCTGACAGGGGGCCAGACGAGCAGTACTTC.

The CDR3 DNA sequence: TGTGCCAGCAATAAAGATGGATGGGGCGGGAGGCCCTACGAGCAGTACTTC. This encodes CASNKDGWGGRPYEQYF. The chain uses TRBV12-3 or TRBV12-4 and TRBJ2-7, with 8 bases fitting TRBD2. The CDR3 runs 17 residues. J was trimmed by 2 bases and V by 7 bases; bases with no gene match: 16.

The chain links TRBV5-1 to TRBJ2-5, with D hard to call. V was trimmed by 5 bases and J by 1 base, leaving 12 bases between them. This CDR3 has 14 amino acids. Germline V lookup: CDR1 SGHRS, CDR2 YFSETQ. The DNA for the CDR3 is TGCGCCAGCAGTTTGATGGACGGCCAAGAGACCCAGTACTTC. As protein: CASSLMDGQETQYF.

This chain links TRBV7-2 with TRBJ2-5; a weak D match, TRBD1 (5 bases). Trimming removed 4 bases from V and 1 base from J, with 13 bases in between. Germline V lookup: CDR1 SGHTA, CDR2 FQGNSA. The CDR3 totals 15 residues. CDR3 in amino acids: CASSSLGQGQETQYF. CDR3 bases: TGTGCCAGCAGCTCTCTAGGGCAGGGCCAAGAGACCCAGTACTTC. Filled out from reference TRBV7-2 and TRBJ2-5, the complete variable domain reads GAGVSQSPSNKVTEKGKDVELRCDPISGHTALYWYRQSLGQGLEFLIYFQGNSAPDKSGLPSDRFSAERTGGSVSTLTIQRTQQEDSAVYLCASSSLGQGQETQYFGPGTRLLVL.

This clonotype was found once. The gene calls are TRBV11-2 and TRBJ2-1; the match to TRBD2 covers 8 bases. This CDR3 has 15 amino acids. In germline, CDR1 is SGHAT, CDR2 FQNNGV. V dropped 5 bases and J dropped 2; count of bases not matched to a gene: 5. The CDR3 nucleotides read TGTGCCAGCAGCCAGCGGGAGCCGACCTACAATGAGCAGTTCTTC. Its protein is CASSQREPTYNEQFF. The full variable domain, in which reference TRBV11-2 and TRBJ2-1 provide the parts outside the CDR3, is EAGVAQSPRYKIIEKRQSVAFWCNPISGHATLYWYQQILGQGPKLLIQFQNNGVVDDSQLPKDRFSAERLKGVDSTLKIQPAKLEDSAVYLCASSQREPTYNEQFFGPGTRLTVL.

The chain employs TRBV27 and TRBJ2-7; 9 nucleotides line up with TRBD1. Germline CDR1 MNHEY, CDR2 SMNVEV (reference sequence). This CDR3 has 16 amino acids. The V and J ends lost 5 bases and 4 bases, in that order; junction bases with no gene match: 12. The CDR3, as DNA: TGTGCCAGCAGTAGAACCGGGACAGGGCATGGGTACGAGCAGTACTTC. It specifies CASSRTGTGHGYEQYF.

This clonotype was picked up a small number of times. The chain joins TRBV7-2 to TRBJ2-7; 7 positions agree with TRBD2. V was clipped by 6 bases and J by 1 base; unmatched bases: 9. The germline CDR1 and CDR2 sequences are SGHTA and FQGNSA. The CDR3 is made up of 15 amino acids. CDR3 amino acids: CASRPLADISYEQYF. The DNA of the CDR3 is TGTGCCAGCAGGCCGCTAGCGGACATTTCCTACGAGCAGTACTTC.

The chain links TRBV6-5 to TRBJ2-2, with 10 bases lining up with TRBD1. CDR3 length: 14 amino acids. CDR1 is MNHEY and CDR2 is SVGAGI in the germline V gene. Trimming at V came to 5 bases and at J to 6 bases, leaving 3 bases not matched to a gene. The CDR3 bases are TGTGCCAGCAGTCGACAGGGGGCGGCCGGGGAGCTGTTTTTT. As protein: CASSRQGAAGELFF.

CDR3 coding DNA: TGTGCCATCTCGGGGTCCAATAACAATGAGCAGTACTTC. Amino acid sequence: CAISGSNNNEQYF. The V and J genes are TRBV10-3 and TRBJ2-7; perhaps TRBD2 as D (5 bases). The CDR3 length is 13 residues. Trimming cost V 8 bases and J 7 bases, with 18 bases left between them. Germline V gene data show CDR1 as ENHRY and CDR2 as SYGVKD.

This chain uses TRBV6-1 with TRBJ2-7; 7 bases match TRBD2. The trim removed 7 bases at V and 0 bases at J, leaving 9 bases unmatched. Per the germline V gene, CDR1 is MNHNS and CDR2 is SASEGT. This CDR3 spans 15 amino acids. CDR3 sequence (DNA): TGTGCCAGCACCCAACTAGCGCTTAGCTCCTACGAGCAGTACTTC. Its protein product is CASTQLALSSYEQYF.